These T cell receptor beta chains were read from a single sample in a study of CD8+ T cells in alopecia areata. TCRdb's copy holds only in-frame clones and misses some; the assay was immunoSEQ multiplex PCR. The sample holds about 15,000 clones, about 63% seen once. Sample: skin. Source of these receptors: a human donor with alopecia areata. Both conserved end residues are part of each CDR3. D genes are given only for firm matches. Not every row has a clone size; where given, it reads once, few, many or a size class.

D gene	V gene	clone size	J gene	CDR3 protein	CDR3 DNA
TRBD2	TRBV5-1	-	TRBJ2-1	CASSLVSLADYNEQFF	TGCGCCAGCAGCTTGGTCTCGCTAGCGGATTACAATGAGCAGTTCTTC
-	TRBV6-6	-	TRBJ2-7	CASSYIVSGEQYF	TGTGCCAGCAGTTACATAGTATCGGGGGAGCAGTACTTC
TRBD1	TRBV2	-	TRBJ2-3	CASSQRLGTGGTDTQYF	TGTGCCAGCAGTCAACGGTTGGGGACAGGGGGCACAGATACGCAGTATTTT
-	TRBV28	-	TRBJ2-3	CASSFPSRGLTLTDTQYF	TGTGCCAGCAGCTTCCCTTCTAGGGGCCTAACTCTCACAGATACGCAGTATTTT
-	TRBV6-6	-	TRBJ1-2	CASSYPGQTEGYTF	TGTGCCAGCAGTTACCCTGGGCAGACAGAAGGCTACACCTTC
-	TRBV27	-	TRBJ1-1	CASSLTGTHTEAFF	TGTGCCAGCAGCTTAACGGGAACCCACACTGAAGCTTTCTTT
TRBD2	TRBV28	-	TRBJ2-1	CASSLAGGPGNEQFF	TGTGCCAGCTCACTAGCGGGAGGGCCAGGCAATGAGCAGTTCTTC
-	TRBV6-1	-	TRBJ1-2	CASSAGNNYGYTF	TGTGCCAGCAGTGCCGGAAATAACTATGGCTACACCTTC
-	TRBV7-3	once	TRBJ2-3	CASSYSTDTDTQYF	TGTGCCAGCAGCTATTCGACGGACACAGATACGCAGTATTTT
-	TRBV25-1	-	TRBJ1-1	CATVMNTEAFF	TGTGCCACTGTAATGAACACTGAAGCTTTCTTT
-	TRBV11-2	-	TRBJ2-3	CASSSRGAGTDTQYF	TGTGCCAGCAGCTCTAGGGGCGCGGGCACAGATACGCAGTATTTT
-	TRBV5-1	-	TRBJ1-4	CASSSKGSRSEKLFF	TGCGCCAGCAGCTCCAAGGGCAGCCGGTCCGAAAAACTGTTTTTT
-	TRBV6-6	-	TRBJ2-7	CASSFQGEDYEQYF	TGTGCCAGCAGTTTTCAGGGGGAGGACTACGAGCAGTACTTC
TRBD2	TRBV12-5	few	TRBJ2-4	CASGLLAPSGRFKNIQYF	TGTGCTAGTGGTTTGCTAGCGCCTAGCGGGAGGTTCAAAAACATTCAGTACTTC
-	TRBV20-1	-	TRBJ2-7	CSASWSYEQYF	TGCAGTGCTAGCTGGTCCTACGAGCAGTACTTC
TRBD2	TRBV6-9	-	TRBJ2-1	CASSYGLAYNEQFF	TGTGCCAGCAGTTACGGACTAGCATACAATGAGCAGTTCTTC
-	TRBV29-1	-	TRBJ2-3	CSVEAGRTVADTQYF	TGCAGCGTTGAAGCGGGACGGACCGTGGCAGATACGCAGTATTTT
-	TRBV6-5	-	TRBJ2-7	CASSYSGSGPYEQYF	TGTGCCAGCAGTTACTCTGGATCGGGCCCATACGAGCAGTACTTC
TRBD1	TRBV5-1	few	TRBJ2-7	CASSIGQGNTYEQYF	TGCGCCAGCAGCATAGGACAGGGAAACACCTACGAGCAGTACTTC
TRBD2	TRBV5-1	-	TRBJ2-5	CASSLGGLAPNQETQYF	TGCGCCAGCAGCTTGGGGGGACTAGCGCCAAACCAAGAGACCCAGTACTTC
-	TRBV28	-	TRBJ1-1	CASTWGGVYTEAFF	TGTGCCAGCACATGGGGAGGGGTTTACACTGAAGCTTTCTTT
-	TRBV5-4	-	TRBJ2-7	CASSSSYEQYF	TGTGCCAGCAGCTCATCCTACGAGCAGTACTTC
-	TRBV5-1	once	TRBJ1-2	CASSLVLGAANYGYTF	TGCGCCAGCAGCTTGGTTCTGGGGGCAGCTAACTATGGCTACACCTTC
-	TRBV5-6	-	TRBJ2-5	CASRPGVGLQETQYF	TGTGCCAGCCGTCCGGGGGTCGGACTTCAAGAGACCCAGTACTTC
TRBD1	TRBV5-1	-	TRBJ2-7	CASSWSNDRGPYEQYF	TGCGCCAGCAGTTGGTCGAACGACAGGGGGCCCTACGAGCAGTACTTC
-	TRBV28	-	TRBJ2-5	CASRTGRETQYF	TGTGCCAGCAGAACAGGGAGAGAGACCCAGTACTTC
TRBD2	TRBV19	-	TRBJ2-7	CASSRGGEQYF	TGTGCCAGTAGCCGCGGGGGCGAGCAGTACTTC
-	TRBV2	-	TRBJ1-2	CASSFRQGGFRNYGYTF	TGTGCCAGCAGTTTCCGTCAGGGTGGTTTTCGGAACTATGGCTACACCTTC
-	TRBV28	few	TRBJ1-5	CASSLYSNQPQHF	TGTGCCAGCAGTTTATATAGCAATCAGCCCCAGCATTTT
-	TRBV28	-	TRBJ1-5	CASSFYAGEGFNQPQHF	TGTGCCAGCAGTTTTTATGCGGGGGAAGGTTTCAATCAGCCCCAGCATTTT
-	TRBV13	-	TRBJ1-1	CASSLTEAFF	TGTGCCAGCAGCTTGACAGAAGCTTTCTTT
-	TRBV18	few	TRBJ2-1	CASSPLDTNEQFF	TGTGCCAGCTCACCACTAGACACCAATGAGCAGTTCTTC
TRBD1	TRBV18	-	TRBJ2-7	CASSIRDRGTISYEQYF	TGTGCCAGCTCAATCCGGGACAGGGGTACTATCTCCTACGAGCAGTACTTC
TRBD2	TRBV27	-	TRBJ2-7	CASSSPGLAGEQYF	TGTGCCAGCAGTTCACCGGGACTAGCGGGCGAGCAGTACTTC
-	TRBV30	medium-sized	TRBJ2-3	CAWSGGISTDTQYF	TGTGCCTGGAGTGGCGGGATCAGCACAGATACGCAGTATTTT
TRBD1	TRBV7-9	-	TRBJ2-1	CASSLGTGTGGYNEQFF	TGTGCCAGCAGCTTAGGTACCGGGACAGGGGGCTATAATGAGCAGTTCTTC
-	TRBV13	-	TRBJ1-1	CASRAEQVYTEAFF	TGTGCCAGCAGGGCGGAACAGGTGTACACTGAAGCTTTCTTT
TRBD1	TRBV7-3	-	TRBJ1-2	CASSLLAGGGGYTF	TGTGCCAGCAGCTTATTGGCAGGGGGCGGAGGCTACACCTTC
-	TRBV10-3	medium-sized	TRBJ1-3	CAIRDTSGNTIYF	TGTGCCATCAGAGACACCTCTGGAAACACCATATATTTT
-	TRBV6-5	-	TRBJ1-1	CASSYSAGVLNTEAFF	TGTGCCAGCAGTTACTCGGCAGGGGTCCTGAACACTGAAGCTTTCTTT
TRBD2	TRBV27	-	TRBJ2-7	CAIRVKAGGPGEQYF	TGTGCCATACGGGTCAAAGCGGGAGGGCCCGGGGAGCAGTACTTC